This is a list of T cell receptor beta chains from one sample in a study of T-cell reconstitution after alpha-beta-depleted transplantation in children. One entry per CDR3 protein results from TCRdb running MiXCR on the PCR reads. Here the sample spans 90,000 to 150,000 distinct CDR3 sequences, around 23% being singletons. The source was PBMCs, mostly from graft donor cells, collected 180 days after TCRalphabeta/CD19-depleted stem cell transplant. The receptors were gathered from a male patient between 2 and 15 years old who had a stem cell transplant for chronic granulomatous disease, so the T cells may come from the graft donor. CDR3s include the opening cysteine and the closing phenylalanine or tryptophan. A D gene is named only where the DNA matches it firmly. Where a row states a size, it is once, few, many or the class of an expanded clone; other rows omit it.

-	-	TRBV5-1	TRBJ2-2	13	CASSLGASGELFF	TGCGCCAGCAGCTTGGGGGCGTCCGGGGAGCTGTTTTTT
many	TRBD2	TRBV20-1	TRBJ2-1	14	CSASQAGGWNEQFF	TGCAGTGCTAGCCAAGCGGGAGGTTGGAATGAGCAGTTCTTC
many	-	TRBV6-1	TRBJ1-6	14	CASSLQDYNSPLHF	TGTGCCAGCAGTCTCCAGGACTATAATTCACCCCTCCACTTT
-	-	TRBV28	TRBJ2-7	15	CASSPDTGGSYEQYF	TGTGCCAGCAGTCCTGACACCGGGGGCTCCTACGAGCAGTACTTC
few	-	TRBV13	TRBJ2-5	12	CASSFGEETQYF	TGTGCCAGCAGTTTCGGGGAGGAGACCCAGTACTTC
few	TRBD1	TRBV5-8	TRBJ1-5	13	CASSTGVEQPQHF	TGTGCCAGCAGTACAGGGGTGGAACAGCCCCAGCATTTT
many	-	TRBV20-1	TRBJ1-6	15	CSAREPVSYNSPLHF	TGCAGTGCTAGAGAACCGGTCTCCTATAATTCACCCCTCCACTTT
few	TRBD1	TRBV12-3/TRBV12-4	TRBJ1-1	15	CASSPPGTGNTEAFF	TGTGCCAGCAGTCCTCCCGGGACAGGGAACACTGAAGCTTTCTTT
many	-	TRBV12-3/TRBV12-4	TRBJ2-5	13	CASSLIRRETQYF	TGTGCCAGCAGTTTAATCAGGAGAGAGACCCAGTACTTC
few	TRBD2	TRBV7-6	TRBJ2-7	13	CASSPRTSYEQYF	TGTGCCAGCAGCCCGAGGACTAGCTACGAGCAGTACTTC
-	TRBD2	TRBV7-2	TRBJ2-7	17	CASSPRRREGESYEQYF	TGTGCCAGCAGCCCGAGGCGAAGGGAGGGCGAATCCTACGAGCAGTACTTC
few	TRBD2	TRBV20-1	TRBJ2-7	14	CSAGTSGMFYEQYF	TGCAGTGCTGGGACTAGCGGGATGTTTTACGAGCAGTACTTC
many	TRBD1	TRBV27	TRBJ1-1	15	CASKRQGEGKTEAFF	TGTGCCAGCAAACGACAGGGAGAGGGGAAGACTGAAGCTTTCTTT
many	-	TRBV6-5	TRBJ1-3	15	CASSYDPTSGNTIYF	TGTGCCAGCAGTTACGACCCTACCTCTGGAAACACCATATATTTT
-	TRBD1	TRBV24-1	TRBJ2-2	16	CATSDPGQANTGELFF	TGTGCCACCAGTGATCCGGGACAGGCGAACACCGGGGAGCTGTTTTTT
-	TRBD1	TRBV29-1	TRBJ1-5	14	CSAGTGVGNQPQHF	TGCAGCGCGGGGACAGGGGTCGGCAATCAGCCCCAGCATTTT
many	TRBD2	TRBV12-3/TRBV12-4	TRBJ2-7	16	CASSFTGLADSYEQYF	TGTGCCAGCAGTTTTACTGGGCTAGCGGACTCCTACGAGCAGTACTTC
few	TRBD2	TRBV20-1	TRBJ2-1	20	CSARDLLNSRTPLAGKEQFF	TGCAGTGCTAGAGATTTATTAAATAGTAGGACGCCCTTAGCGGGGAAGGAGCAGTTCTTC
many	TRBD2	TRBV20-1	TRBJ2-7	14	CSAPIAGDSGEQYF	TGCAGTGCCCCAATAGCGGGAGATTCGGGGGAGCAGTACTTC
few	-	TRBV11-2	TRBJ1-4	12	CASSLVAEKLFF	TGTGCCAGCAGCTTAGTGGCTGAAAAACTGTTTTTT
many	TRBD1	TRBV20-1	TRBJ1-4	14	CSARPGTVNEKLFF	TGCAGTGCCAGACCCGGGACAGTTAATGAAAAACTGTTTTTT
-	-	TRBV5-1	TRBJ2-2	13	CASTPRGTGELFF	TGCGCCAGCACCCCACGCGGCACCGGGGAGCTGTTTTTT
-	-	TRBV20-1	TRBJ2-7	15	CSARDHAGLNYEQYF	TGCAGTGCTAGAGATCACGCAGGGTTGAACTACGAGCAGTACTTC